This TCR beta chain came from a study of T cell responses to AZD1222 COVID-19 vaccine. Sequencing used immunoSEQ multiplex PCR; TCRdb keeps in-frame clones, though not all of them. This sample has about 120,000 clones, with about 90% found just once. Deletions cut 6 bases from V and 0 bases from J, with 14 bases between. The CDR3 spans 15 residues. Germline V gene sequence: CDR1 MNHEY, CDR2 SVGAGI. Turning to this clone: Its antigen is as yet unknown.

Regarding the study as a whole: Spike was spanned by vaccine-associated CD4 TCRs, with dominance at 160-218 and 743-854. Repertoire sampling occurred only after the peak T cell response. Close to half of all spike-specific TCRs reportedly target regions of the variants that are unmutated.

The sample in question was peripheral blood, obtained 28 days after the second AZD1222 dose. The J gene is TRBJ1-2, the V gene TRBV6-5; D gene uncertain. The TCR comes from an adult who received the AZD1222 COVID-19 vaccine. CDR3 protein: CASRRQGSSNYGYTF. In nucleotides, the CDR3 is TGTGCCAGCAGGCGACAAGGGTCCTCTAACTATGGCTACACCTTC.